Below are 18 T cell receptor beta chains sequenced from a single sample in a study of blood T cell repertoires in COVID-19. The protocol was immunoSEQ multiplex PCR, while the TCRdb copy is restricted to in-frame clones and leaves out a portion. The sample holds over 130,000 clones, roughly 84% seen once. Sequencing input: peripheral blood. The source of these receptors is a man in his sixties or seventies with acute or convalescent COVID-19.

V usage is TRBV7-8 and J usage is TRBJ2-2; tentative D call: TRBD1 (6 bases). Trimming cost V 2 bases and J 1 base, with 11 bases left between them. The CDR3 has 16 amino acids. Germline V gene lookup returns CDR1 SGHVS and CDR2 FQNEAQ. This CDR3 is CASSLRAGENTGELFF. DNA of the CDR3: TGTGCCAGCAGCTTACGGGCAGGGGAGAACACCGGGGAGCTGTTTTTT.

The chain is built from TRBV19 and TRBJ2-5, with a weak D call TRBD2 (6 bases). This CDR3 is built from 15 residues. V gave up 4 bases and J gave up 5 bases, with 17 bases separating them. From germline, CDR1 is LNHDA and CDR2 SQIVND (reference sequence). The CDR3 loop is CASSTAREVWETQYF. CDR3 sequence (DNA): TGTGCCAGTAGTACGGCCAGGGAGGTATGGGAGACCCAGTACTTC.

The chain joins TRBV6-1 to TRBJ2-4; 7 bases are a match to TRBD1. The germline gives CDR1 MNHNS, CDR2 SASEGT. The CDR3 contains 18 residues. V gave up 4 bases and J gave up 0 bases; unmatched junction bases: 12. As DNA, the CDR3 is TGTGCCAGCAGTGGTCCACCCAAAGGGACAGTAGCCAAAAACATTCAGTACTTC. Amino acid sequence: CASSGPPKGTVAKNIQYF.

Only a few counts were recorded for this clone. J is TRBJ2-3 and V is TRBV2; the D is unclear. The V and J ends lost 8 bases and 2 bases respectively, with 5 bases between them. The CDR3 is made up of 11 amino acids. Germline V gene data show CDR1 as SNHLY and CDR2 as FYNNEI. CDR3: CASQFTDTQYF. The CDR3 bases are TGTGCCAGCCAGTTCACAGATACGCAGTATTTT. Using reference TRBV2 and TRBJ2-3 for the parts outside the CDR3, the full variable domain is EPEVTQTPSHQVTQMGQEVILRCVPISNHLYFYWYRQILGQKVEFLVSFYNNEISEKSEIFDDQFSVERPDGSNFTLKIRSTKLEDSAMYFCASQFTDTQYFGPGTRLTVL.

Here the CDR3 DNA reads TGTGCCAGCAGTGGGGGGGACAGGTCCGATGGCTACACCTTC. Amino acid sequence: CASSGGDRSDGYTF. The V gene is TRBV7-9, the J gene TRBJ1-2; 8 bases line up with TRBD1. With 6 bases clipped from V and 6 bases from J, the junction kept 9 bases outside the gene matches. The CDR3 runs to 14 residues. CDR1 is SEHNR, CDR2 FQNEAQ, per germline (reference sequence).

The chain combines TRBV28 with TRBJ2-4; 8 bases agree with TRBD2. This CDR3 region has 14 residues. Germline V gives CDR1 MDHEN, CDR2 SYDVKM. The ends lost 5 bases at V and 5 bases at J; junction bases unmatched: 5. The CDR3 DNA is TGTGCCAGCAGTCGCGGGGGGATGGAAAACATTCAGTACTTC. Amino acid sequence: CASSRGGMENIQYF.

The chain uses TRBV28 and TRBJ1-2; 12 bases fit TRBD1. The junction had 12 bases not matched to a gene; V was cut back by 6 bases and J by 13 bases. The CDR3 is 14 residues long. Germline V gives CDR1 MDHEN, CDR2 SYDVKM. The CDR3 region is CASSQGGQGALSTF. The CDR3 DNA follows: TGTGCCAGCAGCCAGGGGGGACAGGGGGCACTAAGCACCTTC.

V and J are TRBV3-1 (or the pseudogene TRBV3-2) and TRBJ1-1; D remains ambiguous. This CDR3 has 12 residues. Germline V lookup: CDR1 LGHDT, CDR2 YNNKEL (reference sequence). Between the trimmed V and J ends, which lost 3 bases and 11 bases, there was a span of 13 bases. CDR3 DNA: TGTGCCAGCAGCCACCAGGCGTACGGCGCTTTCTTT. Its protein product is CASSHQAYGAFF.

The rearrangement joins TRBV7-9 to TRBJ1-5; 7 nucleotides line up with TRBD1. Unmatched junction bases numbered 9, after V lost 5 bases and J lost 5 bases. The CDR3 extends over 15 amino acids. In germline, CDR1 is SEHNR, CDR2 FQNEAQ (reference sequence). This CDR3 reads CASSRTGTADQPQHF. The DNA of the CDR3 is TGTGCCAGCAGCCGCACAGGGACAGCCGATCAGCCCCAGCATTTT.

The genes are TRBV7-9 and TRBJ2-1, with 8 bases aligning to TRBD2. This CDR3 region has 14 residues. With V trimmed by 8 bases and J by 2 bases, 5 bases remained unmatched. Germline CDR1 is SEHNR and CDR2 is FQNEAQ (reference sequence). The CDR3 protein is CASQTSVAYNEQFF. The CDR3, as DNA: TGTGCCAGCCAGACTAGCGTCGCCTACAATGAGCAGTTCTTC.

The rearrangement links TRBV18 to TRBJ1-3; D remains unclear. The CDR3 loop spans 16 amino acids. V dropped 2 bases and J dropped 0 bases, with 11 bases sitting between them. Per germline, CDR1 KGHSH and CDR2 LQKENI. CDR3: CASSPEGTPSGNTIYF. DNA of the CDR3: TGTGCCAGCTCACCAGAGGGAACCCCCTCTGGAAACACCATATATTTT.

The gene calls are TRBV4-2 and TRBJ2-5, with a tentative D call TRBD2 (7 bases). V was cut by 4 bases and J by 2 bases, with 20 bases left in between. This CDR3 has 17 residues. Germline assignment: CDR1 LGHNA and CDR2 YNFKEQ. The CDR3 sequence is CASSRGGQVVGQETQYF. In DNA form, the CDR3 reads TGTGCCAGCAGCCGGGGGGGGCAGGTAGTAGGACAAGAGACCCAGTACTTC.

V and J are TRBV5-1 and TRBJ1-1, with 11 bases identical to TRBD1. The junction had 2 bases not matched to a gene; V was cut back by 0 bases and J by 4 bases. Per germline, CDR1 SGHRS and CDR2 YFSETQ. This CDR3 has 15 amino acids. This chain's CDR3 is CASSLEGTGGTEAFF. CDR3 DNA: TGCGCCAGCAGCTTGGAGGGGACAGGGGGCACTGAAGCTTTCTTT.

The CDR3 DNA reads as TGTGCCAGCAGCCGGACAGATTACGAGCAGTACTTC. Translated: CASSRTDYEQYF. The chain combines TRBV7-9 with TRBJ2-7, with D maybe TRBD1 (6 bases). With 5 bases removed from V and 4 bases from J, the gap between germline ends came to 9 bases. The germline V gene has CDR1 SEHNR and CDR2 FQNEAQ (reference sequence). The CDR3 extends over 12 amino acids.

The genes are TRBV5-1 and TRBJ1-3; no firm D call. The CDR3 covers 15 residues. Trimming took 1 base from V and 0 from J, leaving 8 bases between them. Germline V gives CDR1 SGHRS, CDR2 YFSETQ. CDR3 amino acids: CASSLMADSGNTIYF. CDR3 DNA: TGCGCCAGCAGCTTGATGGCTGACTCTGGAAACACCATATATTTT.

The rearrangement joins TRBV5-5 to TRBJ1-1; D possibly corresponds to TRBD1 (6 bases). The CDR3 extends over 18 amino acids. Germline assignment: CDR1 SGHKS and CDR2 YYEKEE (reference sequence). The V end was cut by 9 bases, the J end by 8 bases, with 35 bases between. CDR3 sequence (DNA): TGTGCCACCGCAGCGGGGGGGCGCCAAGGTCTTCTCAGTTGGGAAGCTTTCTTT. Protein product: CATAAGGRQGLLSWEAFF. The whole variable domain, remainder taken from reference TRBV5-5 and TRBJ1-1, is DAGVTQSPTHLIKTRGQQVTLRCSPISGHKSVSWYQQVLGQGPQFIFQYYEKEERGRGNFPDRFSARQFPNYSSELNVNALLLGDSALYLCATAAGGRQGLLSWEAFFGQGTRLTVV.

The V and J genes are TRBV5-1 and TRBJ1-2; 10 bases are a match to TRBD1. The V segment lost 0 bases and the J segment 8 bases; nucleotides outside the gene matches: 7. The CDR3 covers 15 residues. From germline, CDR1 is SGHRS and CDR2 YFSETQ. CDR3 sequence: CASSLDTGTGAGYTF. CDR3 DNA: TGCGCCAGCAGCTTGGATACCGGGACAGGGGCCGGCTACACCTTC.

This chain connects TRBV9 to TRBJ2-3, with TRBD2 matching 7 bases. The length of the CDR3 is 18 residues. After removal of 0 bases from V and 1 base from J, the junction contained 11 bases not matched to a gene. Germline assignment: CDR1 SGDLS and CDR2 YYNGEE. In nucleotides, the CDR3 is TGTGCCAGCAGCGTAGGAGGCGGGGGACGTCTAGGCACAGATACGCAGTATTTT. Protein product: CASSVGGGGRLGTDTQYF.